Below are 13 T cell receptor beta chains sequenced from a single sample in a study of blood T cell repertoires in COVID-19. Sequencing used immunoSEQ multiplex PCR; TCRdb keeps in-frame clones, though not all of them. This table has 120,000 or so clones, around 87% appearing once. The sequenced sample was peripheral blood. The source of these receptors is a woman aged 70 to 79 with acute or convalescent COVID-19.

CDR3 nucleotide sequence: TGCGCCAGCAGCTCAGGACTATCCGAGGGGCCCCAGCATTTT. It yields the protein CASSSGLSEGPQHF. This chain connects TRBV5-1 to TRBJ1-5; D unresolved. Between the trimmed V and J ends, which lost 3 bases and 9 bases, there was a span of 16 bases. Germline lookup yields CDR1 SGHRS and CDR2 YFSETQ. The CDR3 runs to 14 residues.

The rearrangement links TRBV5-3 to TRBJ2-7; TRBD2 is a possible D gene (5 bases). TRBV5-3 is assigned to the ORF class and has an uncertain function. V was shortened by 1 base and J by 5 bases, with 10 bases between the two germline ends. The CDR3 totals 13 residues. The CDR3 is CARSLPSRHEQYF. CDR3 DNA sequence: TGTGCCAGAAGCTTGCCTAGCCGGCACGAGCAGTACTTC.

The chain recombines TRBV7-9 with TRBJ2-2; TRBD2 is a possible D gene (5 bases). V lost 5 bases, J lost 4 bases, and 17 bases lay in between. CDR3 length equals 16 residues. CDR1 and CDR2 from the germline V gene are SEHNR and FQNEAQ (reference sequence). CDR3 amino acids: CASSPISGRGTGELFF. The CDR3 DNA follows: TGTGCCAGCAGCCCCATAAGCGGTCGCGGCACCGGGGAGCTGTTTTTT. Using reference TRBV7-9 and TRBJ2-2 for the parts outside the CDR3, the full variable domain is DTGVSQNPRHKITKRGQNVTFRCDPISEHNRLYWYRQTLGQGPEFLTYFQNEAQLEKSRLLSDRFSAERPKGSFSTLEIQRTEQGDSAMYLCASSPISGRGTGELFFGEGSRLTVL.

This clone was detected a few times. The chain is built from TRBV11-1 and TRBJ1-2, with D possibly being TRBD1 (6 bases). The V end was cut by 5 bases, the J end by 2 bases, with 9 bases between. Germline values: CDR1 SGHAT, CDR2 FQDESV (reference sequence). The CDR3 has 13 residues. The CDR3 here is CASSLDRNYGYTF. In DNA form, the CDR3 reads TGTGCCAGCAGCCTGGACAGAAACTATGGCTACACCTTC.

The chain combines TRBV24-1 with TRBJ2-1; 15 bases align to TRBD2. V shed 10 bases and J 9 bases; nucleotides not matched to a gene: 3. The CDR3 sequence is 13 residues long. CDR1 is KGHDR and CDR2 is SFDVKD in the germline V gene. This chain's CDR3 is CATGLAGGIEQFF. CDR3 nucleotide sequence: TGTGCCACGGGACTAGCGGGGGGAATTGAGCAGTTCTTC.

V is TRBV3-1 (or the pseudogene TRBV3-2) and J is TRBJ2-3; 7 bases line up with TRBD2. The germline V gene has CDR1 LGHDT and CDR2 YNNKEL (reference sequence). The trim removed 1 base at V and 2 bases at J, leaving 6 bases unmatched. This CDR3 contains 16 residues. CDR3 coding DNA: TGTGCCAGCAGCCAAGGGCGGCTAGCGGCCACAGATACGCAGTATTTT. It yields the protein CASSQGRLAATDTQYF.

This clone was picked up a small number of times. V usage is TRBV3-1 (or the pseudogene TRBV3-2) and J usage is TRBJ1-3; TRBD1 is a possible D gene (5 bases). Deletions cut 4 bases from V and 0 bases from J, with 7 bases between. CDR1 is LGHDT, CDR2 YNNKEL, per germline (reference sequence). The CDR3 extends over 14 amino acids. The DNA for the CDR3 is TGTGCCAGCAGCCCGACAGTCTCTGGAAACACCATATATTTT. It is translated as CASSPTVSGNTIYF.

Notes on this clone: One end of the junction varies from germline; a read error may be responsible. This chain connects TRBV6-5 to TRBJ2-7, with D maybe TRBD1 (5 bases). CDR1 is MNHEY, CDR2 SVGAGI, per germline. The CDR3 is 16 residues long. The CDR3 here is CASSYSSLTDSYKQYF. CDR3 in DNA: TGTGCCAGCAGTTACTCGTCCCTGACAGACTCCTACAAGCAGTACTTC.

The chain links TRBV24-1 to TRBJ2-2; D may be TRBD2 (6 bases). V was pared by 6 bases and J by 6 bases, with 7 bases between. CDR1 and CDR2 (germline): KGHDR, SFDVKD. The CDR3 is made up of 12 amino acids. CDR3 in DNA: TGTGCCACCAGTCGGAGGGCCGGGGAGCTGTTTTTT. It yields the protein CATSRRAGELFF.

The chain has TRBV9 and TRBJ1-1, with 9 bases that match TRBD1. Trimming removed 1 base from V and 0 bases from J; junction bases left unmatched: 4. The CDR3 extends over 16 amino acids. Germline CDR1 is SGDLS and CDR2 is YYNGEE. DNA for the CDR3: TGTGCCAGCAGCGTAACAGGGGGCGGCATGAACACTGAAGCTTTCTTT. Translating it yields CASSVTGGGMNTEAFF. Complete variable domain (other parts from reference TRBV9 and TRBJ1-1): DSGVTQTPKHLITATGQRVTLRCSPRSGDLSVYWYQQSLDQGLQFLIQYYNGEERAKGNILERFSAQQFPDLHSELNLSSLELGDSALYFCASSVTGGGMNTEAFFGQGTRLTVV.

The CDR3 region has the DNA TGTGCCAGCAGCCCAGGCAGGGGGCGAGGCTACACCTTC. Protein: CASSPGRGRGYTF. The chain is built from TRBV7-8 and TRBJ1-2, with 8 bases matching TRBD1. The germline V gene encodes CDR1 SGHVS and CDR2 FQNEAQ. This CDR3 comprises 13 residues. V was pared by 5 bases and J by 8 bases, with 7 bases of the junction left unmatched.

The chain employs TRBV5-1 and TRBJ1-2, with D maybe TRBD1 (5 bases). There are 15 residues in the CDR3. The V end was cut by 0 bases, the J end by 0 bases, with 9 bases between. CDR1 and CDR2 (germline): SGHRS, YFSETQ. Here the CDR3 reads CASSLEGAANYGYTF. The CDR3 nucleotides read TGCGCCAGCAGCTTGGAAGGGGCGGCTAACTATGGCTACACCTTC.

The CDR3 spells CASSLYSWRTVETQYF. DNA of the CDR3: TGTGCCAGCAGTTTATACTCCTGGCGAACAGTGGAGACCCAGTACTTC. The chain employs TRBV28 and TRBJ2-5; D is ambiguous. V was shortened by 1 base and J by 5 bases, with 17 bases between the two germline ends. This CDR3 is built from 16 residues. The germline CDR1 and CDR2 sequences are MDHEN and SYDVKM.